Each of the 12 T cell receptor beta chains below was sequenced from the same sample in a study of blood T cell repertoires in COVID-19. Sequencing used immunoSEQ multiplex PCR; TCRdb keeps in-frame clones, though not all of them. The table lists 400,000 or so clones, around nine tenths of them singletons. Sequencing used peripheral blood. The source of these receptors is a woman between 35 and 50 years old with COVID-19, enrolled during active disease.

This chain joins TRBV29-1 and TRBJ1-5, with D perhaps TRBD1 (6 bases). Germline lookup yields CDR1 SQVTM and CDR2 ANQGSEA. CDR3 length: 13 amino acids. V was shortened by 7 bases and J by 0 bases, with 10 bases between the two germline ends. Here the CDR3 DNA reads TGCAGCGCAGGGGACTTTAGCAATCAGCCCCAGCATTTT. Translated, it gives CSAGDFSNQPQHF.

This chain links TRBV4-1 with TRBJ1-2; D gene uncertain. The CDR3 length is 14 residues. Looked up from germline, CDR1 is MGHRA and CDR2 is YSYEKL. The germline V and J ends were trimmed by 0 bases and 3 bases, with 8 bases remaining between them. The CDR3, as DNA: TGCGCCAGCAGCCAAGATTCGGTTTACTATGGCTACACCTTC. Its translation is CASSQDSVYYGYTF.

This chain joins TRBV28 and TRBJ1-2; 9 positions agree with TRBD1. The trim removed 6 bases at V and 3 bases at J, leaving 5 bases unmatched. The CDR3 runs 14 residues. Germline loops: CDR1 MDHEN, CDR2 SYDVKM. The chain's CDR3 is CASRTGGEYYGYTF. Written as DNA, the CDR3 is TGTGCCAGCAGGACAGGGGGTGAATACTATGGCTACACCTTC.

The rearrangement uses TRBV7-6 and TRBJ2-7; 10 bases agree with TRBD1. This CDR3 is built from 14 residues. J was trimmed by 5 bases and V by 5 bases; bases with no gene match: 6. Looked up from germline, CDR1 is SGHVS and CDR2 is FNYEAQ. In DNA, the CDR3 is TGTGCCAGCAGCCAGACAGGGGGCAAGGACGAGCAGTACTTC. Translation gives CASSQTGGKDEQYF.

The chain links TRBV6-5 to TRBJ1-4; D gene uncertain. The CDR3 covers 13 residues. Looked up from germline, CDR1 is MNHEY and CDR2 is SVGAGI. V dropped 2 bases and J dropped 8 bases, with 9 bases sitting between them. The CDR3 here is CASSYGLREKLFF. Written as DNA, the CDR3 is TGTGCCAGCAGTTACGGCTTGAGGGAAAAACTGTTTTTT.

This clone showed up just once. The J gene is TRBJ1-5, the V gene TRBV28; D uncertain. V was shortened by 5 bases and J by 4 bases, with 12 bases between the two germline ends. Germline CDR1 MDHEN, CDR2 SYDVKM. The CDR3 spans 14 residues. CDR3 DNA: TGTGCCAGCAGTCGCCTAGGAACAAATCAGCCCCAGCATTTT. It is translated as CASSRLGTNQPQHF.

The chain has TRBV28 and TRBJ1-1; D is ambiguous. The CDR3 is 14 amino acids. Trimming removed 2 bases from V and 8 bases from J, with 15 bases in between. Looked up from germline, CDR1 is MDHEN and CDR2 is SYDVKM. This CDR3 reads CASSLNIRRSEAFF. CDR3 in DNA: TGTGCCAGCAGTTTAAATATACGGAGATCAGAAGCTTTCTTT.

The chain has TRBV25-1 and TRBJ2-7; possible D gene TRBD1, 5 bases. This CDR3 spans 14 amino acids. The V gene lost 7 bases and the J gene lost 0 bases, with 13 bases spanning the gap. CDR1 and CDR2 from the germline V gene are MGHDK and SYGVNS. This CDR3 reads CASTGPLLSYEQYF. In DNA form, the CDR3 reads TGTGCCAGCACAGGGCCTCTTCTCTCCTACGAGCAGTACTTC.

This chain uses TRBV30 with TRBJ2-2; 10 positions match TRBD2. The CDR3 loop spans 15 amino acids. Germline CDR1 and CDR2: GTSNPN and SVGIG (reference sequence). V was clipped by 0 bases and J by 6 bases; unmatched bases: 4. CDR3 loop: CAWSVLAGSAGELFF. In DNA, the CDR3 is TGTGCCTGGAGTGTACTAGCGGGAAGCGCCGGGGAGCTGTTTTTT. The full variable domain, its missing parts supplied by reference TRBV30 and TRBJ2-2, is SQTIHQWPATLVQPVGSPLSLECTVEGTSNPNLYWYRQAAGRGLQLLFYSVGIGQISSEVPQNLSASRPQDRQFILSSKKLLLSDSGFYLCAWSVLAGSAGELFFGEGSRLTVL.

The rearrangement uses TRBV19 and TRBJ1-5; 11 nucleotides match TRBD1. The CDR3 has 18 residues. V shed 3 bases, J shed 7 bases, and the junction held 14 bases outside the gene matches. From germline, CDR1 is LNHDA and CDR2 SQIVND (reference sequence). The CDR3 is CASSIPYWGGQGAQPQHF. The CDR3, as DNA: TGTGCCAGTAGTATCCCCTACTGGGGTGGACAGGGGGCCCAGCCCCAGCATTTT. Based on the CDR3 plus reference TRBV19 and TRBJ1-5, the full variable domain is DGGITQSPKYLFRKEGQNVTLSCEQNLNHDAMYWYRQDPGQGLRLIYYSQIVNDFQKGDIAEGYSVSREKKESFPLTVTSAQKNPTAFYLCASSIPYWGGQGAQPQHFGDGTRLSIL.

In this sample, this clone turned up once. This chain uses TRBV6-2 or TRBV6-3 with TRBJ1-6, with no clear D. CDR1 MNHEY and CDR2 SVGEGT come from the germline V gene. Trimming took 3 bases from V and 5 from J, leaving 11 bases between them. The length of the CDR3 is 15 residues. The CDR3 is CASSYSRRNNSPLHF. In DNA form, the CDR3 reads TGTGCCAGCAGTTATTCGCGGAGAAATAATTCACCCCTCCACTTT.

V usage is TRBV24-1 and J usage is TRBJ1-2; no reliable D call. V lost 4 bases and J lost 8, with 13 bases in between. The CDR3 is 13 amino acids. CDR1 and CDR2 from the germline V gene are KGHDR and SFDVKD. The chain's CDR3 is CATSDEGRRGYTF. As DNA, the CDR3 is TGTGCCACCAGTGACGAGGGTCGACGGGGCTACACCTTC.